This TCR beta chain was sequenced during a study of T cell responses to AZD1222 COVID-19 vaccine. Looking at the study overall: Doses given second, at about 4 or about 12 weeks, were pooled. Study-wide points: Females outnumbered males among donors, who were mostly white British; clonal diversity was possibly underestimated. The study reported that nearly half of spike-specific TCRs target unmutated variant regions. Spike was spanned by vaccine-associated CD4 TCRs, with dominance at 160-218 and 743-854.

To note about this clone: Its antigen is not identified.

The CDR3 loop spans 14 amino acids. V shed 6 bases and J shed 6 bases, with 17 bases lying between them. The germline V gene has CDR1 LGHDT and CDR2 YNNKEL (reference sequence). This table comes from immunoSEQ multiplex PCR, and its TCRdb copy is limited to in-frame clones, with some not included. The sample has 85,000 to 120,000 clones, 70% to 90% seen once. This rearrangement joins TRBV3-1 (or the pseudogene TRBV3-2) to TRBJ1-2, with D possibly TRBD1 on 6 matching bases. The origin of this receptor is an adult in good health. This specimen was peripheral blood, taken on day 0 of AZD1222 vaccination. The CDR3 nucleotides are TGTGCCAGCAGTCGGGCTGGGCAGGGGCATGGCTACACCTTC. Protein sequence: CASSRAGQGHGYTF.